Each of the 31 T cell receptor beta chains below was sequenced from the same sample in a study of shared clonotypes between healthy human individuals. Only in-frame clones appear in the TCRdb table, and some are missing; sequencing was by immunoSEQ multiplex PCR. The data hold around 700,000 clones, with 60% to 80% observed a single time. The sequenced sample consisted of memory CD4+ T cells sorted from blood. Regarding subset: CD45RA-negative fraction. These receptors were collected from a woman aged 25 to 39 in good health.

V is TRBV5-4 and J is TRBJ1-1; unclear D gene. From germline, CDR1 is SGHNT and CDR2 YYREEE (reference sequence). The CDR3 contains 16 residues. V shed 4 bases and J shed 1 base, with 17 bases lying between them. This CDR3 is CASSGGPAAGNTEAFF. Written as DNA, the CDR3 is TGTGCCAGCAGCGGTGGCCCCGCCGCCGGGAACACTGAAGCTTTCTTT. Variable domain in full (rest from reference TRBV5-4 and TRBJ1-1): ETGVTQSPTHLIKTRGQQVTLRCSSQSGHNTVSWYQQALGQGPQFIFQYYREEENGRGNFPPRFSGLQFPNYSSELNVNALELDDSALYLCASSGGPAAGNTEAFFGQGTRLTVV.

The rearrangement uses TRBV5-1 and TRBJ1-1; a possible D gene is TRBD1 (6 bases). Germline V gene data show CDR1 as SGHRS and CDR2 as YFSETQ. V was clipped by 2 bases and J by 0 bases, with 11 bases between them. The CDR3 length is 15 residues. CDR3 DNA sequence: TGCGCCAGCAGCTTACTACAGGGAATGAACACTGAAGCTTTCTTT. Its translation is CASSLLQGMNTEAFF.

The rearrangement links TRBV5-1 to TRBJ1-5; maybe TRBD1 (5 bases). Germline V gives CDR1 SGHRS, CDR2 YFSETQ. Trimming took 0 bases from V and 7 from J, leaving 14 bases between them. The CDR3 length is 15 residues. The CDR3 loop reads CASSLGPEEGQPQHF. The CDR3 nucleotides read TGCGCCAGCAGCTTGGGACCAGAAGAGGGGCAGCCCCAGCATTTT.

The genes are TRBV9 and TRBJ2-7; TRBD2 matches at 12 bases. V shed 3 bases, J shed 4 bases, and the junction held 2 bases outside the gene matches. This CDR3 is 14 amino acids long. Germline values: CDR1 SGDLS, CDR2 YYNGEE. CDR3 sequence reads: CASSATSGGYEQYF. The CDR3 nucleotides read TGTGCCAGCAGCGCGACTAGCGGGGGTTACGAGCAGTACTTC.

V is TRBV29-1 and J is TRBJ2-5; D might be TRBD1 or TRBD2, each matching 5 bases. V lost 5 bases, J lost 2 bases, and 15 bases lay in between. The CDR3 loop spans 14 amino acids. From germline, CDR1 is SQVTM and CDR2 ANQGSEA. The CDR3 here is CSVLGVGVQETQYF. Written as DNA, the CDR3 is TGCAGCGTTTTGGGAGTAGGGGTTCAAGAGACCCAGTACTTC.

The chain carries TRBV28 and TRBJ1-4; D not resolved. Germline loops: CDR1 MDHEN, CDR2 SYDVKM. CDR3 size: 14 residues. Trimming left V 2 bases short and J 11 bases short, with 15 bases between. CDR3 amino acids: CASSLTVFDEKLFF. In nucleotides, the CDR3 is TGTGCCAGCAGTTTAACGGTATTTGACGAGAAACTGTTTTTT.

The chain uses TRBV6-1 and TRBJ2-7; 7 nucleotides agree with TRBD1. Unmatched junction bases numbered 16, after V lost 9 bases and J lost 5 bases. The germline gives CDR1 MNHNS, CDR2 SASEGT. The CDR3 sequence is 15 residues long. The CDR3 loop is CASRPRQGKRDEQYF. In nucleotides, the CDR3 is TGTGCCAGTCGACCCCGACAGGGAAAAAGGGACGAGCAGTACTTC.

The CDR3 DNA reads as TGTGCCAGCAGCTACGGGACAGCGCCTCACAATGAGCAGTTCTTC. Translation gives CASSYGTAPHNEQFF. V gene TRBV7-9 combines with J gene TRBJ2-1, with 7 bases matching TRBD1. Germline CDR1 SEHNR, CDR2 FQNEAQ (reference sequence). The CDR3 spans 15 residues. V gave up 4 bases and J gave up 5 bases; unmatched junction bases: 8.

The chain links TRBV15 to TRBJ1-2; the D is unclear. V shed 0 bases and J shed 8 bases, with 10 bases lying between them. Germline V gene lookup returns CDR1 LNHNV and CDR2 YYDKDF (reference sequence). This CDR3 comprises 13 residues. The CDR3 spells CATSRDSTRGYTF. In DNA, the CDR3 is TGTGCCACCAGCAGAGATAGTACTCGGGGCTACACCTTC.

The chain is built from TRBV2 and TRBJ2-2; 9 bases align to TRBD1. Germline-derived CDR1 and CDR2 are SNHLY and FYNNEI. The trim removed 1 base at V and 7 bases at J, leaving 10 bases unmatched. This CDR3 has 17 residues. CDR3 nucleotides: TGTGCCAGCAGTGAAGGGGGACAGGGAGGGCATATCGGGGAGCTGTTTTTT. This translates into CASSEGGQGGHIGELFF.

V and J are TRBV13 and TRBJ2-1; perhaps TRBD2 as D (5 bases). V was pared by 4 bases and J by 6 bases, with 16 bases between. CDR3 length: 15 residues. Germline V gene lookup returns CDR1 PRHDT and CDR2 FYEKMQ (reference sequence). In DNA form, the CDR3 reads TGTGCCAGCAGCTCGCGAGGTCTGGCGGGCAATGAGCAGTTCTTC. It is translated as CASSSRGLAGNEQFF. The full variable domain, completed using reference TRBV13 and TRBJ2-1, is AAGVIQSPRHLIKEKRETATLKCYPIPRHDTVYWYQQGPGQDPQFLISFYEKMQSDKGSIPDRFSAQQFSDYHSELNMSSLELGDSALYFCASSSRGLAGNEQFFGPGTRLTVL.

This chain uses TRBV11-2 with TRBJ1-1, with D maybe TRBD1 (5 bases). CDR1 SGHAT and CDR2 FQNNGV come from the germline V gene. CDR3 length: 14 amino acids. V dropped 5 bases and J dropped 8 bases, with 18 bases sitting between them. This CDR3 is CASSAYTSGAEAFF. In nucleotides, the CDR3 is TGTGCCAGCAGCGCATACACTTCCGGGGCGGAAGCTTTCTTT.

Turning to this clone: In the same sample, other DNA sequences code for this CDR3. This chain links TRBV5-6 with TRBJ2-7; D possibly corresponds to TRBD1 (5 bases). CDR3 length: 14 residues. The germline V gene encodes CDR1 SGHDT and CDR2 YYEEEE. The V and J ends lost 4 bases and 2 bases respectively, with 13 bases between them. The CDR3 coding sequence is TGTGCCAGCAGCCTTCTGGACACCCCCTACGAGCAGTACTTC. This translates into CASSLLDTPYEQYF. Full variable domain (outside the CDR3, taken from reference TRBV5-6 and TRBJ2-7): DAGVTQSPTHLIKTRGQQVTLRCSPKSGHDTVSWYQQALGQGPQFIFQYYEEEERQRGNFPDRFSGHQFPNYSSELNVNALLLGDSALYLCASSLLDTPYEQYFGPGTRLTVT.

The chain combines TRBV28 with TRBJ1-5, with D possibly TRBD1 on 6 matching bases. V was trimmed by 8 bases and J by 3 bases, leaving 17 bases between them. The CDR3 is 15 amino acids. Germline V gives CDR1 MDHEN, CDR2 SYDVKM. The CDR3 loop is CASSIRQAANQPQHF. CDR3 coding DNA: TGTGCCAGCTCAATAAGACAGGCCGCCAATCAGCCCCAGCATTTT.

The chain employs TRBV7-2 and TRBJ1-3; unclear D gene. Trimming took 5 bases from V and 0 from J, leaving 8 bases between them. The CDR3 has 14 amino acids. Germline CDR1 is SGHTA and CDR2 is FQGNSA. CDR3: CASSRTHSGNTIYF. CDR3 nucleotides: TGTGCCAGCAGCAGGACCCACTCTGGAAACACCATATATTTT. Drawing the rest from reference TRBV7-2 and TRBJ1-3, the complete variable domain is GAGVSQSPSNKVTEKGKDVELRCDPISGHTALYWYRQSLGQGLEFLIYFQGNSAPDKSGLPSDRFSAERTGGSVSTLTIQRTQQEDSAVYLCASSRTHSGNTIYFGEGSWLTVV.

The V call is TRBV7-2, the J call TRBJ1-4; no definite D call. Germline values: CDR1 SGHTA, CDR2 FQGNSA. The CDR3 contains 15 residues. The V and J ends lost 3 bases and 5 bases respectively, with 13 bases between them. The CDR3 DNA follows: TGTGCCAGCAGCTTTAGGCGGCAGTTAAATGAAAAACTGTTTTTT. This sequence encodes CASSFRRQLNEKLFF.

The sample holds a few counts of this clone. This chain joins TRBV19 and TRBJ1-2; D gene uncertain. V was trimmed by 6 bases and J by 0 bases, leaving 8 bases between them. This CDR3 has 13 residues. Germline V gives CDR1 LNHDA, CDR2 SQIVND (reference sequence). Here the CDR3 reads CASRLGANYGYTF. CDR3 bases: TGTGCCAGTAGATTAGGAGCTAACTATGGCTACACCTTC.

This chain joins TRBV30 and TRBJ2-1, with D unresolved. V was pared by 4 bases and J by 7 bases, with 8 bases between. Germline CDR1 is GTSNPN and CDR2 is SVGIG (reference sequence). The CDR3 spans 11 residues. The CDR3 protein is CAWTNLNEQFF. Here the CDR3 DNA reads TGTGCCTGGACAAATCTTAATGAGCAGTTCTTC.

The chain combines TRBV27 with TRBJ1-1, with TRBD1 as a possible D gene (5 bases). The V end lost 8 bases, the J end lost 3 bases, and 16 bases lay between the germline ends. Per germline, CDR1 MNHEY and CDR2 SMNVEV (reference sequence). The CDR3 runs 14 residues. CDR3 sequence: CASGNTRGYTEAFF. DNA of the CDR3: TGTGCCAGCGGAAATACCCGGGGGTACACTGAAGCTTTCTTT.

A few counts support this clone. V is TRBV2 and J is TRBJ2-7; D could derive from TRBD1 or TRBD2 (5 bases each). Trimming pared 3 bases from V and 3 bases from J, leaving 12 bases between. Germline V gene sequence: CDR1 SNHLY, CDR2 FYNNEI. The CDR3 length is 14 residues. The CDR3 sequence is CASSEGDGYYEQYF. The CDR3 DNA follows: TGTGCCAGCAGTGAGGGGGACGGGTACTACGAGCAGTACTTC.

This clone was observed once. The rearrangement joins TRBV7-8 to TRBJ2-1, with 9 positions matching TRBD2. J lost 9 bases, V lost 5 bases, and 11 bases had no gene match. Germline CDR1 reads SGHVS; CDR2 reads FQNEAQ. This CDR3 is built from 15 residues. CDR3 amino acids: CASSPSGGGRGEQFF. CDR3 coding DNA: TGTGCCAGCAGCCCTTCGGGTGGCGGGAGGGGTGAGCAGTTCTTC.

The chain combines TRBV11-3 with TRBJ2-1, with D possibly TRBD2 on 6 matching bases. CDR3 length: 14 residues. V was clipped by 4 bases and J by 5 bases, with 12 bases between them. Germline lookup yields CDR1 SGHNT and CDR2 YENEEA. The CDR3 loop reads CASSSSDSHNEQFF. Here the CDR3 DNA reads TGTGCCAGCAGCTCTAGCGACAGCCACAATGAGCAGTTCTTC. The whole variable domain, filled in from reference TRBV11-3 and TRBJ2-1, reads EAGVVQSPRYKIIEKKQPVAFWCNPISGHNTLYWYLQNLGQGPELLIRYENEEAVDDSQLPKDRFSAERLKGVDSTLKIQPAELGDSAVYLCASSSSDSHNEQFFGPGTRLTVL.

This clone was observed a few times. This chain uses TRBV7-3 with TRBJ2-7; unclear D gene. The germline V gene has CDR1 SGHTA and CDR2 FQGTGA. The V end lost 3 bases, the J end lost 3 bases, and 6 bases lay between the germline ends. The CDR3 contains 12 residues. The CDR3 nucleotides are TGTGCCAGCAGCTTGAACGGCTACGAGCAGTACTTC. Amino acid sequence: CASSLNGYEQYF.

The chain combines TRBV7-8 with TRBJ1-4, with 9 positions matching TRBD1. Germline V gives CDR1 SGHVS, CDR2 FQNEAQ. The J segment lost 5 bases and the V segment lost 5 bases, leaving 9 bases of the junction unmatched. This CDR3 spans 16 amino acids. The DNA of the CDR3 is TGTGCCAGCAGCCCAACCCCGGGACAGGGAAATGAAAAACTGTTTTTT. This sequence encodes CASSPTPGQGNEKLFF.

This clone was seen only a few times. The chain links TRBV27 to TRBJ2-6; no definite D call. V was trimmed by 4 bases and J by 0 bases, leaving 7 bases between them. Germline V gene data show CDR1 as MNHEY and CDR2 as SMNVEV (reference sequence). The CDR3 spans 15 residues. CDR3 amino acids: CASSSSYSGANVLTF. Here the CDR3 DNA reads TGTGCCAGCAGTTCCTCCTACTCTGGGGCCAACGTCCTGACTTTC. Based on the CDR3 plus reference TRBV27 and TRBJ2-6, the full variable domain is EAQVTQNPRYLITVTGKKLTVTCSQNMNHEYMSWYRQDPGLGLRQIYYSMNVEVTDKGDVPEGYKVSRKEKRNFPLILESPSPNQTSLYFCASSSSYSGANVLTFGAGSRLTVL.

The rearrangement uses TRBV6-5 and TRBJ2-7, with D perhaps matching TRBD2 (5 bases). The V end was cut by 6 bases, the J end by 1 base, with 13 bases between. Looked up from germline, CDR1 is MNHEY and CDR2 is SVGAGI. The CDR3 length is 14 residues. The CDR3 bases are TGTGCCAGCAGAGGTGGGAGTCTGTCCTACGAGCAGTACTTC. Translation gives CASRGGSLSYEQYF.

This clone was recorded only once. This rearrangement joins TRBV9 to TRBJ2-3, with no clear D. CDR3 length: 17 amino acids. CDR1 is SGDLS and CDR2 is YYNGEE in the germline V gene. The V end was cut by 0 bases, the J end by 2 bases, with 16 bases between. CDR3 coding DNA: TGTGCCAGCAGCGTAGGCCTCTCGTTTTCGGTCACAGATACGCAGTATTTT. Translation gives CASSVGLSFSVTDTQYF.

The CDR3 nucleotides read TGTGCCAGCAGTTTAAACAGTATAGATAGCAATCAGCCCCAGCATTTT. Amino acids: CASSLNSIDSNQPQHF. This rearrangement joins TRBV27 to TRBJ1-5; no reliable D call. Trimming pared 2 bases from V and 0 bases from J, leaving 11 bases between. CDR3 length equals 16 residues. Germline CDR1 reads MNHEY; CDR2 reads SMNVEV (reference sequence).

The V gene is TRBV18, the J gene TRBJ1-2; D is unclear. V was pared by 1 base and J by 4 bases, with 10 bases between. Germline values: CDR1 KGHSH, CDR2 LQKENI. The CDR3 extends over 14 amino acids. The CDR3 sequence is CASSPREGFYGYTF. For the CDR3, the DNA is TGTGCCAGCTCACCACGAGAGGGATTCTATGGCTACACCTTC.

The chain uses TRBV30 and TRBJ1-1; tentative D call: TRBD1 (5 bases). This CDR3 region has 16 residues. From germline, CDR1 is GTSNPN and CDR2 SVGIG (reference sequence). V lost 4 bases to trimming and J lost 0 bases, with 18 bases between them. CDR3 sequence reads: CAWIRQGGRMNTEAFF. CDR3 DNA: TGTGCCTGGATAAGGCAGGGTGGGAGAATGAACACTGAAGCTTTCTTT. The full variable domain, its missing parts supplied by reference TRBV30 and TRBJ1-1, is SQTIHQWPATLVQPVGSPLSLECTVEGTSNPNLYWYRQAAGRGLQLLFYSVGIGQISSEVPQNLSASRPQDRQFILSSKKLLLSDSGFYLCAWIRQGGRMNTEAFFGQGTRLTVV.

The CDR3 sequence is CASSPLAGQSYTDTQYF. CDR3 sequence (DNA): TGTGCCAGCAGCCCGTTGGCTGGACAGTCCTACACAGATACGCAGTATTTT. The rearrangement joins TRBV5-6 to TRBJ2-3; D is possibly TRBD1 (6 bases). V lost 4 bases and J 2 bases, leaving 20 bases between the germline ends. The CDR3 is 17 residues long. Germline CDR1 is SGHDT and CDR2 is YYEEEE.